The 30 T cell receptor beta chains below come from one sample, sequenced in a study of blood T cell repertoires in COVID-19. Using immunoSEQ multiplex PCR, the repertoire was profiled, and TCRdb retains in-frame clones only, with some absent. The sample lists around 470,000 clones; 90% were seen once. The sequencing input was PBMCs or T cells enriched from blood (not recorded which). Receptors were obtained from a man aged 18-30 years who had recovered from COVID-19.

This rearrangement joins TRBV9 to TRBJ2-1; 9 bases fit TRBD2. The CDR3 has 15 residues. CDR1 SGDLS and CDR2 YYNGEE come from the germline V gene. The trim removed 4 bases at V and 8 bases at J, leaving 10 bases unmatched. CDR3 in amino acids: CASSRSGTSSDEQFF. The CDR3 region has the DNA TGTGCCAGCAGCAGATCCGGGACTAGCTCTGATGAGCAGTTCTTC.

This clone was seen a single time. V usage is TRBV27 and J usage is TRBJ1-1; 8 bases are shared with TRBD1. Looked up from germline, CDR1 is MNHEY and CDR2 is SMNVEV (reference sequence). Unmatched junction bases numbered 9, after V lost 6 bases and J lost 6 bases. This CDR3 is built from 14 residues. The DNA of the CDR3 is TGTGCCAGCAGGTCGGACAGGGAGGGGTCTGAAGCTTTCTTT. Translated, it gives CASRSDREGSEAFF.

Here the CDR3 DNA reads TGTGCCAGCTCAAGGACAGAAGGTAGCGAGCAGTACTTC. Translated, it gives CASSRTEGSEQYF. V and J are TRBV18 and TRBJ2-7; a weak D match, TRBD1 (6 bases). In germline, CDR1 is KGHSH, CDR2 LQKENI. Trimming removed 5 bases from V and 6 bases from J, with 14 bases in between. The CDR3 has 13 residues. The whole variable domain, filled in from reference TRBV18 and TRBJ2-7, reads NAGVMQNPRHLVRRRGQEARLRCSPMKGHSHVYWYRQLPEEGLKFMVYLQKENIIDESGMPKERFSAEFPKEGPSILRIQQVVRGDSAAYFCASSRTEGSEQYFGPGTRLTVT.

The gene calls are TRBV19 and TRBJ1-1, with D possibly being TRBD1 (5 bases). Trimming removed 2 bases at V and 0 bases at J, with 10 bases between. The CDR3 has 15 residues. The germline CDR1 and CDR2 sequences are LNHDA and SQIVND (reference sequence). CDR3 nucleotide sequence: TGTGCCAGTAGTATAATTCCAGGGATGAACACTGAAGCTTTCTTT. It translates to CASSIIPGMNTEAFF.

In DNA form, the CDR3 reads TGTGCCAGTAGATCCCAGGGGGCAGGGAACACTGAAGCTTTCTTT. Residues: CASRSQGAGNTEAFF. V and J are TRBV19 and TRBJ1-1; TRBD1 agrees at 8 bases. Germline loops: CDR1 LNHDA, CDR2 SQIVND (reference sequence). J lost 1 base, V lost 6 bases, and 7 bases had no gene match. The CDR3 has 15 residues.

The chain joins TRBV3-1 (or the pseudogene TRBV3-2) to TRBJ1-5; D may be TRBD1 (6 bases). Trimming removed 4 bases from V and 7 bases from J, with 14 bases in between. The germline V gene encodes CDR1 LGHDT and CDR2 YNNKEL (reference sequence). This CDR3 comprises 14 residues. CDR3 region: CASSPLVGAQPQHF. The DNA for the CDR3 is TGTGCCAGCAGCCCGCTGGTGGGGGCACAGCCCCAGCATTTT.

CDR3 nucleotides: TGTGCCATCAGTGAGTCAGGTACAGTTAGCAATCAGCCCCAGCATTTT. Its translation: CAISESGTVSNQPQHF. The J gene is TRBJ1-5, the V gene TRBV10-3; no clear D. The CDR3 spans 16 residues. Germline-derived CDR1 and CDR2 are ENHRY and SYGVKD. V lost 0 bases and J lost 0, with 9 bases in between.

V usage is TRBV7-9 and J usage is TRBJ1-4; TRBD1 agrees at 7 bases. Germline lookup yields CDR1 SEHNR and CDR2 FQNEAQ (reference sequence). Unmatched junction bases numbered 2, after V lost 5 bases and J lost 2 bases. There are 14 residues in the CDR3. CDR3 nucleotide sequence: TGTGCCAGCAGCAAACAGGGGACTAATGAAAAACTGTTTTTT. It translates to CASSKQGTNEKLFF.

This clone was seen once. The V and J genes are TRBV2 and TRBJ1-2; a possible D gene is TRBD1 (6 bases). CDR3 length: 15 residues. Germline CDR1 reads SNHLY; CDR2 reads FYNNEI. V lost 4 bases and J lost 1, with 13 bases in between. The CDR3 nucleotides read TGTGCCAGCAGTGTTAGGGGGGGTCTTAACTATGGCTACACCTTC. As protein: CASSVRGGLNYGYTF. Combining the CDR3 with reference TRBV2 and TRBJ1-2 gives the whole variable domain EPEVTQTPSHQVTQMGQEVILRCVPISNHLYFYWYRQILGQKVEFLVSFYNNEISEKSEIFDDQFSVERPDGSNFTLKIRSTKLEDSAMYFCASSVRGGLNYGYTFGSGTRLTVV.

The chain employs TRBV6-6 and TRBJ1-4, with 9 bases identical to TRBD1. With V trimmed by 2 bases and J by 7 bases, 8 bases remained unmatched. This CDR3 comprises 16 residues. Per germline, CDR1 MNHNY and CDR2 SVGAGI (reference sequence). CDR3 DNA sequence: TGTGCCAGCAGTTACAGTCCCGGGACAGGGCTTGAAAAACTGTTTTTT. Translation: CASSYSPGTGLEKLFF.

The chain carries TRBV2 and TRBJ2-4; D may be TRBD2 (5 bases). This CDR3 is 13 amino acids long. V lost 11 bases, J lost 7 bases, and 18 bases lay in between. Germline V CDR1 and CDR2: SNHLY, FYNNEI. The CDR3 region is CAGTRGDGNIQYF. The CDR3 region has the DNA TGTGCCGGAACTCGGGGAGATGGGAACATTCAGTACTTC.

The chain couples TRBV11-2 to TRBJ2-2, with D maybe TRBD2 (6 bases). This CDR3 region has 15 residues. The germline V gene has CDR1 SGHAT and CDR2 FQNNGV. V lost 3 bases to trimming and J lost 1 base, with 9 bases between them. CDR3 bases: TGTGCCAGCAGCTTCGGGACTGTGAACACCGGGGAGCTGTTTTTT. This gives the protein CASSFGTVNTGELFF.

The J gene is TRBJ2-5, the V gene TRBV7-7, with 10 bases identical to TRBD2. The V segment lost 6 bases and the J segment 1 base; nucleotides outside the gene matches: 5. The CDR3 is 15 amino acids. The V gene's germline CDR1 is SSHAT and CDR2 FNYEAQ (reference sequence). The CDR3, as DNA: TGTGCCAGCAGTCCGGGACTAGCGCTCCAAGAGACCCAGTACTTC. It is translated as CASSPGLALQETQYF.

V gene TRBV27 combines with J gene TRBJ2-7, with D possibly being TRBD1 (5 bases). Trimming removed 5 bases at V and 0 bases at J, with 23 bases between. Germline CDR1 is MNHEY and CDR2 is SMNVEV (reference sequence). The CDR3 consists of 18 residues. The CDR3 coding sequence is TGTGCCAGCAGTGGAAAAGGACACTCGACGCGGTTCTCCTACGAGCAGTACTTC. Translation gives CASSGKGHSTRFSYEQYF.

This clone came up a few times. The chain recombines TRBV12-3 or TRBV12-4 with TRBJ1-2, with D perhaps matching TRBD1 (5 bases). This CDR3 comprises 13 residues. The V and J ends lost 8 bases and 1 base respectively, with 11 bases between them. The CDR3 is CASGRGGNYGYTF. The CDR3 DNA sequence: TGTGCCAGCGGGCGGGGCGGTAACTATGGCTACACCTTC.

The CDR3 sequence is CASRAGWPPLTGELFF. The CDR3 DNA reads as TGTGCCAGCAGGGCAGGCTGGCCCCCACTCACCGGGGAGCTGTTTTTT. This chain connects TRBV27 to TRBJ2-2; D call uncertain. Germline V lookup: CDR1 MNHEY, CDR2 SMNVEV (reference sequence). The CDR3 sequence is 16 residues long. The V gene lost 6 bases and the J gene lost 4 bases, with 18 bases spanning the gap.

The chain employs TRBV3-1 (or the pseudogene TRBV3-2) and TRBJ1-3, with D maybe TRBD1 (6 bases). This CDR3 has 16 residues. CDR1 and CDR2 (germline): LGHDT, YNNKEL (reference sequence). Trimming shortened V by 4 bases and J by 2 bases, and 15 bases separated the two germline ends. The CDR3, as DNA: TGTGCCAGCAGCCTTAACAGGGTCGGGGCTGGAAACACCATATATTTT. The encoded protein is CASSLNRVGAGNTIYF.

The table lists this clone with a count of one. V gene TRBV28 combines with J gene TRBJ1-5; tentatively, D is TRBD1 (6 bases). Looked up from germline, CDR1 is MDHEN and CDR2 is SYDVKM. With 2 bases removed from V and 4 bases from J, the gap between germline ends came to 12 bases. The CDR3 runs to 15 residues. The CDR3 is CASSLKGVGNQPQHF. In DNA, the CDR3 is TGTGCCAGCAGTTTAAAGGGGGTTGGGAATCAGCCCCAGCATTTT.

J is TRBJ1-4 and V is TRBV5-1; the match to TRBD1 covers 7 bases. CDR1 and CDR2 from the germline V gene are SGHRS and YFSETQ. The CDR3 length is 17 residues. Losses at the gene ends were 4 bases for V and 6 bases for J; bases not matched to a gene: 15. CDR3 loop: CASSPDLGQADDEKLFF. The CDR3 DNA sequence: TGCGCCAGCAGCCCTGACCTCGGACAGGCGGACGATGAAAAACTGTTTTTT.

This clone has only a few counts. The V call is TRBV7-8, the J call TRBJ2-2, with unresolved D. The CDR3 runs 14 residues. Germline lookup yields CDR1 SGHVS and CDR2 FQNEAQ. The V end was cut by 5 bases, the J end by 2 bases, with 9 bases between. The CDR3 coding sequence is TGTGCCAGCAGCCGACACCTAAACACCGGGGAGCTGTTTTTT. Residues: CASSRHLNTGELFF. The full variable domain, its missing parts supplied by reference TRBV7-8 and TRBJ2-2, is GAGVSQSPRYKVAKRGQDVALRCDPISGHVSLFWYQQALGQGPEFLTYFQNEAQLDKSGLPSDRFFAERPEGSVSTLKIQRTQQEDSAVYLCASSRHLNTGELFFGEGSRLTVL.

This clone came up once. This rearrangement joins TRBV5-6 to TRBJ1-4, with D maybe TRBD1 (5 bases). The CDR3 extends over 16 amino acids. V lost 2 bases, J lost 7 bases, and 18 bases lay in between. Looked up from germline, CDR1 is SGHDT and CDR2 is YYEEEE. CDR3 sequence: CASSFPGGVEREKLFF. The CDR3 nucleotides are TGTGCCAGCAGCTTCCCCGGGGGAGTGGAGCGTGAAAAACTGTTTTTT.

This chain joins TRBV2 and TRBJ2-7, with D maybe TRBD2 (6 bases). This CDR3 region has 12 residues. Trimming shortened V by 11 bases and J by 1 base, and 12 bases separated the two germline ends. The germline V gene has CDR1 SNHLY and CDR2 FYNNEI. In DNA form, the CDR3 reads TGTGCCGGAAATAGCGGTTCCTACGAGCAGTACTTC. Translated: CAGNSGSYEQYF.

Here the CDR3 reads CASSLSGLAGGPINEQFF. CDR3 DNA: TGTGCCAGCAGCTTGTCCGGACTAGCGGGAGGGCCTATCAATGAGCAGTTCTTC. This chain joins TRBV5-6 and TRBJ2-1; TRBD2 agrees at 15 bases. The V and J ends lost 1 base and 6 bases, in that order; junction bases with no gene match: 8. Per the germline V gene, CDR1 is SGHDT and CDR2 is YYEEEE. CDR3 length equals 18 residues.

This clone was recorded only once. The chain couples TRBV20-1 to TRBJ1-2; 9 bases are shared with TRBD1. The germline gives CDR1 DFQATT, CDR2 SNEGSKA (reference sequence). V lost 3 bases and J lost 8; bases outside the gene matches: 13. CDR3 size: 15 residues. The CDR3 spells CSASFPGQGKLGYTF. The CDR3 DNA reads TGCAGTGCTAGTTTCCCAGGACAGGGGAAACTAGGCTACACCTTC.

The V gene is TRBV19, the J gene TRBJ2-5; 7 bases map to TRBD1. The CDR3 sequence is 15 residues long. Germline CDR1 is LNHDA and CDR2 is SQIVND (reference sequence). The J segment lost 4 bases and the V segment lost 0 bases, leaving 5 bases of the junction unmatched. CDR3 sequence (DNA): TGTGCCAGTAGTATAGATTTACAGGGGAGAGAGACCCAGTACTTC. It specifies CASSIDLQGRETQYF.

The chain uses TRBV6-5 and TRBJ1-1; weak D call: TRBD1 (5 bases). Trimming removed 7 bases at V and 4 bases at J, with 16 bases between. This CDR3 has 14 residues. Germline lookup yields CDR1 MNHEY and CDR2 SVGAGI. CDR3 loop: CASTPTPGGTEAFF. Here the CDR3 DNA reads TGTGCCAGCACCCCCACACCGGGGGGCACTGAAGCTTTCTTT.

The chain has TRBV2 and TRBJ1-2; TRBD1 might be the D (6 bases). The V gene's germline CDR1 is SNHLY and CDR2 FYNNEI. The CDR3 extends over 12 amino acids. Trimming stripped 8 bases from V and 6 bases from J, with 13 bases between. The CDR3 sequence is CASGGQVNGYTF. As DNA, the CDR3 is TGTGCCAGCGGGGGACAAGTCAATGGCTACACCTTC.

The rearrangement uses TRBV28 and TRBJ2-4, with 7 bases matching TRBD1. The CDR3 sequence is 17 residues long. V was pared by 6 bases and J by 0 bases, with 11 bases of the junction left unmatched. The germline CDR1 and CDR2 sequences are MDHEN and SYDVKM. CDR3 sequence reads: CASSLSGTVIAKNIQYF. As DNA, the CDR3 is TGTGCCAGCAGCCTTTCCGGGACAGTCATAGCCAAAAACATTCAGTACTTC.

The V gene is TRBV18, the J gene TRBJ2-2, with D uncertain. V dropped 3 bases and J dropped 4 bases, with 9 bases sitting between them. Germline V lookup: CDR1 KGHSH, CDR2 LQKENI. CDR3 length: 14 amino acids. The CDR3, as DNA: TGTGCCAGCTCACCCCAACGAGGCACCGGGGAGCTGTTTTTT. Residues: CASSPQRGTGELFF.

The chain combines TRBV28 with TRBJ1-5, with D maybe TRBD1 (5 bases). The CDR3 totals 14 residues. The germline gives CDR1 MDHEN, CDR2 SYDVKM. V was trimmed by 2 bases and J by 5 bases, leaving 10 bases between them. The DNA for the CDR3 is TGTGCCAGCAGTTTACTTAGGGGCCATCAGCCCCAGCATTTT. This sequence encodes CASSLLRGHQPQHF.